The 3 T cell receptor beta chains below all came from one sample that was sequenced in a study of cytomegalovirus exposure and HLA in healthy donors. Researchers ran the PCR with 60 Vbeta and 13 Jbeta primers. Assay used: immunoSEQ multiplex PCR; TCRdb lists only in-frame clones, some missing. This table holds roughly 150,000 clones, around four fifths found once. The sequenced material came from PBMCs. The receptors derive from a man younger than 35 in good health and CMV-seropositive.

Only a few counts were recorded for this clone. The CDR3 sequence is CASSLAPTNLGDTQYF. The CDR3 DNA sequence: TGCGCCAGCAGCTTGGCCCCCACTAACCTTGGAGATACGCAGTATTTT. V and J are TRBV5-1 and TRBJ2-3; D not certain. The CDR3 contains 16 residues. Per the germline V gene, CDR1 is SGHRS and CDR2 is YFSETQ. Trimming cost V 0 bases and J 5 bases, with 16 bases left between them. Using reference TRBV5-1 and TRBJ2-3 for the parts outside the CDR3, the full variable domain is KAGVTQTPRYLIKTRGQQVTLSCSPISGHRSVSWYQQTPGQGLQFLFEYFSETQRNKGNFPGRFSGRQFSNSRSEMNVSTLELGDSALYLCASSLAPTNLGDTQYFGPGTRLTVL.

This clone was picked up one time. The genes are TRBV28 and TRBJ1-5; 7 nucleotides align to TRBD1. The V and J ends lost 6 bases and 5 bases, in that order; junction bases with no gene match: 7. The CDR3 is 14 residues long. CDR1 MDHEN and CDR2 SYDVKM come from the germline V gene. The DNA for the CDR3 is TGTGCCAGCAGCTCCGGACAGGAGGATCAGCCCCAGCATTTT. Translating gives CASSSGQEDQPQHF.

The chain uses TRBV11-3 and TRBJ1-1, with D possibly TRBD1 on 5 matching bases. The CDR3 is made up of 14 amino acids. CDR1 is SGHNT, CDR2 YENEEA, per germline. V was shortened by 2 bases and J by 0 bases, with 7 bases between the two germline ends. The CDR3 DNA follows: TGTGCCAGCAGCTTAAGGGGCATGAACACTGAAGCTTTCTTT. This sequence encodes CASSLRGMNTEAFF.